This T cell receptor (beta chain) was identified in a study of T cells and copy number aberrations in small-cell lung cancer. Study outcomes and limitations: Compared with adjacent lung tissue, tumors had lower T-cell richness and clonality and non-significantly lower density. All specimens were formalin-fixed paraffin-embedded tissue, which is known to introduce sequencing artifacts.

V was shortened by 3 bases and J by 2 bases, with 11 bases between the two germline ends. This CDR3 has 14 residues. Germline loops: CDR1 MDHEN, CDR2 SYDVKM. The sample holds a few counts of this clone. The antigen remains unidentified. Donors had limited-stage small-cell lung cancer, resected between about 2008 and 2020. No donor received chemotherapy or radiotherapy before surgery, nor immunotherapy before or after it. The assay was immunoSEQ multiplex PCR, and TCRdb's table has in-frame clones only and misses some. The repertoire holds 2,500 to 3,000 clones, with under 90% as singletons. Sequencing was carried out using normal tissue next to the tumor. The TCR sequence derives from a man between 65 and 80 years old with small cell lung cancer. The chain links TRBV28 to TRBJ2-7; no firm D call. The DNA for the CDR3 is TGTGCCAGCAGTTTTGGCCAGTTTACCTACGAGCAGTACTTC. This codes for CASSFGQFTYEQYF.